These T cell receptor beta chains were read from a single sample in a study of cytomegalovirus exposure and HLA in healthy donors. The assay was immunoSEQ multiplex PCR, and TCRdb's table has in-frame clones only and misses some. The sample lists 170,000 or so clones, over 75% occurring once. Sequenced sample: PBMCs. These receptor sequences come from a woman aged 45-60 years in good health and CMV-seronegative. The CDR3 runs from the conserved cysteine through the conserved F or W. Size is stated for part of the rows, as once, few or many counts, or as a class when the clone is expanded.

CDR3aa | v_gene | abundance
CATSQTYEQYF | TRBV15 | -
CASSLRTGAYNEQFF | TRBV5-6 | -
CASRGGVGGSTEAFF | TRBV2 | -
CAWSAGPLWGNQPQHF | TRBV30 | few
CASSTGLAVYPNTQYF | TRBV5-4 | -
CASSPWTSAGELFF | TRBV4-3 | -
CASSEQGWTEAFF | TRBV10-1 | -
CASRMTTNEQFF | TRBV2 | -
CASSGYGGAIQLEQYF | TRBV28 | -
CASSRWRDPPNNEQFF | TRBV11-1 | -
CASNPRSVRGFQRTGELFF | TRBV28 | -
CASTRDYPYEQYF | TRBV6-5 | -
CASSQDRRGPFYNEQFF | TRBV14 | -
CASSQVPGQGNYGYTF | TRBV4-3 | -
CASSPNGLAVNEQFF | TRBV18 | -
CASGLSRGGFMHEQFF | TRBV12-5 | -
CASSPFLGGDTEAFF | TRBV18 | -
CASRAPTSSRELFF | TRBV28 | -
CASSPDRGGVTGELFF | TRBV28 | once
CAWSVAGQETQYF | TRBV30 | -
CASALGRGLYNSPLHF | TRBV27 | -
CASSILRGETQYF | TRBV19 | -
CSSSFRGLAGALAKNIQYF | TRBV7-9 | -
CASSGQGGRSNQPQHF | TRBV2 | -
CASSLDGQTNTGELFF | TRBV5-6 | -